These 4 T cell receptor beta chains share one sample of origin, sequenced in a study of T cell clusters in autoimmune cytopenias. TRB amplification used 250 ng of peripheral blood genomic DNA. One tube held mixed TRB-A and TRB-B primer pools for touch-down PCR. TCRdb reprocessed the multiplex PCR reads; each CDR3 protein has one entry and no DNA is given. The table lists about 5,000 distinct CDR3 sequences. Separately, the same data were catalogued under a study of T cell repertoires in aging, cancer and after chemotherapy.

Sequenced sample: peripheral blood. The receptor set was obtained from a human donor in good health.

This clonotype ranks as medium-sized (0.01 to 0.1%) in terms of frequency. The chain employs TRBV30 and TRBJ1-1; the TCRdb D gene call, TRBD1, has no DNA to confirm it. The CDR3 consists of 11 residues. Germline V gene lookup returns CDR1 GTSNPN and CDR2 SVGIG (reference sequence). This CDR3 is CAWRGPYEAFF.

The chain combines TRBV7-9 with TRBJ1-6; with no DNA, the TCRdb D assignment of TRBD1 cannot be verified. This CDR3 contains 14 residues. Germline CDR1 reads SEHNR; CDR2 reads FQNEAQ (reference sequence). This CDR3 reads CASSSPGYNSPLHF.

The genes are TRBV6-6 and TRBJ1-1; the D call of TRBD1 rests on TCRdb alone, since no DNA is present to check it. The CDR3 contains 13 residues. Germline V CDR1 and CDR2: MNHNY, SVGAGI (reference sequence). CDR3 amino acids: CGYSTGGGTEAFF.

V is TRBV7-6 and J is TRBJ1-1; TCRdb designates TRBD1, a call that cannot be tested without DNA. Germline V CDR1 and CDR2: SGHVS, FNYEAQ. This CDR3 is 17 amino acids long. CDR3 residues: CASSRVGGSILNTEAFF.